This T cell receptor (beta chain) came from a study of patients and donors after allogeneic stem cell transplantation (dated by TCRdb to the early 2020s). Libraries were constructed by RT-PCR. Data came from a NextSeq 550. The raw public reads went through TCRdb reprocessing: fastp at Q25, MiXCR clone calling, in-frame beta chains kept. Each entry merges the rows of one CDR3 protein and shows their most common DNA and genes. Across this sample there are about 57,000 distinct CDR3 sequences, with less than 15% seen only once. The ten top clones hold around 30% of the sample. V is pared back by 7 bases and J by 3 bases, with 19 bases lying between the germline termini. Based on the germline V gene, the CDR1 and CDR2 sequences are SQVTM and ANQGSEA. CDR3 length: 15 amino acids, cysteine to phenylalanine. The entry retains the CDR3 DNA only, 45 bases that are in frame from base 1. This clonotype was seen a few times. Its antigen is unknown. Within one base of it there is no much larger clone, and no base qualities were kept.

The V and J genes are TRBV29-1 and TRBJ2-1; perhaps TRBD1 is the D gene, with 6 bases matching. Sequencing used blood, either unsorted or a sorted T cell fraction (not recorded which). The clonotype was recovered from a human donor who was either an allogeneic HSCT recipient or a stem cell or donor lymphocyte infusion donor (not recorded which). It is not recorded whose cells these are; they may come from a transplant donor. This receptor carries the CDR3 CSASGTDRDYNEQFF. In nucleotide form, the sequence is TGCAGCGCCAGCGGAACGGACAGAGACTACAATGAGCAGTTCTTC.